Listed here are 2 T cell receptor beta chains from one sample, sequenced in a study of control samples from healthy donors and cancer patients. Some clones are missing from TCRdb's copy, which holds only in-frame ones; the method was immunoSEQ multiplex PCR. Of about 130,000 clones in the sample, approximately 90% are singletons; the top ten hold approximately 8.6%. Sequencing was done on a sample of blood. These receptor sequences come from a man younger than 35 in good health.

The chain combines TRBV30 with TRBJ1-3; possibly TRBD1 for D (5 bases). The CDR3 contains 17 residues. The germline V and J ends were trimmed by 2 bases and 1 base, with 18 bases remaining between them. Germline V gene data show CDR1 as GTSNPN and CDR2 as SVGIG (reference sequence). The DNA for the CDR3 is TGTGCCTGGAGTAGGGGAATTGTGCTACGATCTGGAAACACCATATATTTT. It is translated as CAWSRGIVLRSGNTIYF.

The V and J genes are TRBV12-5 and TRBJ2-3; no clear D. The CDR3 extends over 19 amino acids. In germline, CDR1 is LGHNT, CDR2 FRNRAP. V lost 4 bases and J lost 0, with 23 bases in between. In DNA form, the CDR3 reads TGTGCTAGTGGTTCGACCCTCGCAGTCGGCGCAACTAGCACAGATACGCAGTATTTT. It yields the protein CASGSTLAVGATSTDTQYF.